Listed below are T cell receptor beta chains from one sample, sequenced in a study of blood T cell repertoires in COVID-19. The repertoire was sequenced with immunoSEQ multiplex PCR; TCRdb's copy has only in-frame clones and lacks some. Found here are approximately 290,000 clones, about 80% of them singletons; the top ten hold less than 20%. The specimen was peripheral blood. The receptors were sampled from a person aged 70 to 85 with COVID-19, enrolled during active disease. The CDR3 runs from the conserved cysteine through the conserved F or W. D genes are given only for firm matches. Clone sizes are given selectively: once, few, many, or a class where the clone is expanded.

CDR3aa: CASSLVGDDTQYF
CDR3nt: TGTGCCAGCAGCTTGGTAGGGGATGATACGCAGTATTTT
d_gene: .
j_gene: TRBJ2-3
abundance: .
len: 13
v_gene: TRBV5-4

CDR3aa: CASLPRDSFLNTEAFF
CDR3nt: TGTGCCAGCCTCCCCCGGGACAGTTTTTTGAACACTGAAGCTTTCTTT
d_gene: TRBD1
j_gene: TRBJ1-1
abundance: .
len: 16
v_gene: TRBV7-2

CDR3aa: CASKRDTQSTDTQYF
CDR3nt: TGTGCCAGCAAGAGGGACACGCAAAGCACAGATACGCAGTATTTT
d_gene: .
j_gene: TRBJ2-3
abundance: .
len: 15
v_gene: TRBV2

CDR3aa: CAISEGEGKAFF
CDR3nt: TGTGCCATCAGTGAGGGGGAGGGAAAAGCTTTCTTT
d_gene: .
j_gene: TRBJ1-1
abundance: once
len: 12
v_gene: TRBV10-3

CDR3aa: CASSLDSPSEQYF
CDR3nt: TGTGCCAGCAGCTTAGATAGCCCTTCCGAGCAGTACTTC
d_gene: .
j_gene: TRBJ2-7
abundance: .
len: 13
v_gene: TRBV7-2

CDR3aa: CASSSTGLYEKLFF
CDR3nt: TGTGCCAGCAGTTCGACAGGGCTCTATGAAAAACTGTTTTTT
d_gene: TRBD1
j_gene: TRBJ1-4
abundance: .
len: 14
v_gene: TRBV28

CDR3aa: CASSHHEGLAGRRDEQFF
CDR3nt: TGTGCCAGCAGCCACCATGAGGGACTAGCGGGCCGCCGTGATGAGCAGTTCTTC
d_gene: TRBD2
j_gene: TRBJ2-1
abundance: .
len: 18
v_gene: TRBV3-1/TRBV3-2

CDR3aa: CASSSTGSSYNEQFF
CDR3nt: TGTGCCAGCAGCTCTACAGGGAGCTCCTACAATGAGCAGTTCTTC
d_gene: .
j_gene: TRBJ2-1
abundance: .
len: 15
v_gene: TRBV7-9

CDR3aa: CASSPGDREETQYF
CDR3nt: TGTGCCAGTAGCCCCGGAGACAGAGAAGAGACCCAGTACTTC
d_gene: .
j_gene: TRBJ2-5
abundance: .
len: 14
v_gene: TRBV19

CDR3aa: CASSSYAGTGDYGYTF
CDR3nt: TGTGCCAGCAGTTCATATGCCGGGACAGGGGACTATGGCTACACCTTC
d_gene: TRBD1
j_gene: TRBJ1-2
abundance: .
len: 16
v_gene: TRBV28

CDR3aa: CASSSRGQPPYNEQFF
CDR3nt: TGTGCCAGCAGCTCCAGAGGCCAGCCACCCTACAATGAGCAGTTCTTC
d_gene: .
j_gene: TRBJ2-1
abundance: .
len: 16
v_gene: TRBV7-9

CDR3aa: CASSESSGARAYEQYF
CDR3nt: TGCGCCAGCAGTGAGTCGTCAGGGGCAAGAGCCTACGAGCAGTACTTC
d_gene: .
j_gene: TRBJ2-7
abundance: once
len: 16
v_gene: TRBV10-1

CDR3aa: CASSVGGDSSYEQYF
CDR3nt: TGTGCCAGCAGCGTAGGAGGGGACAGCTCCTACGAGCAGTACTTC
d_gene: TRBD1
j_gene: TRBJ2-7
abundance: .
len: 15
v_gene: TRBV9

CDR3aa: CASSLGGLAGTNTGELFF
CDR3nt: TGTGCCAGCAGCTTAGGTGGACTAGCGGGGACGAACACCGGGGAGCTGTTTTTT
d_gene: TRBD2
j_gene: TRBJ2-2
abundance: .
len: 18
v_gene: TRBV7-9

CDR3aa: CASSGRTGGSYNSPLHF
CDR3nt: TGTGCCAGCAGCGGGAGGACAGGGGGCTCGTATAATTCACCCCTCCACTTT
d_gene: TRBD1
j_gene: TRBJ1-6
abundance: .
len: 17
v_gene: TRBV7-2

CDR3aa: CASRVTSGIYEQYF
CDR3nt: TGCGCCAGCAGGGTGACTAGCGGGATATACGAGCAGTACTTC
d_gene: TRBD2
j_gene: TRBJ2-7
abundance: .
len: 14
v_gene: TRBV23-1

CDR3aa: CASEGQRINTEAFF
CDR3nt: TGTGCCAGCGAGGGACAGAGAATTAACACTGAAGCTTTCTTT
d_gene: TRBD1
j_gene: TRBJ1-1
abundance: .
len: 14
v_gene: TRBV28